This entry lists 30 T cell receptor beta chains sequenced from one sample in a study of cytomegalovirus exposure and HLA in healthy donors. Sequencing used immunoSEQ multiplex PCR; TCRdb keeps in-frame clones, though not all of them. The data contain about 180,000 clones, 85% of them singletons. Sequences were obtained from PBMCs. The receptors were gathered from a man younger than 30 in good health and CMV-seropositive.

The V and J genes are TRBV29-1 and TRBJ2-7, with D hard to call. Trimming shortened V by 5 bases and J by 2 bases, and 7 bases separated the two germline ends. This CDR3 has 11 residues. Per the germline V gene, CDR1 is SQVTM and CDR2 is ANQGSEA. CDR3 DNA: TGCAGCGTTAGAACAGCCTACGAGCAGTACTTC. Translating it yields CSVRTAYEQYF.

The chain joins TRBV11-1 to TRBJ2-7, with TRBD2 matching 7 bases. V lost 1 base, J lost 4 bases, and 10 bases stayed unmatched. This CDR3 is 16 amino acids long. The germline V gene has CDR1 SGHAT and CDR2 FQDESV (reference sequence). The CDR3 DNA is TGTGCCAGCAGCTTAGGACCTGCAGCGGGGAATTACGAGCAGTACTTC. This sequence encodes CASSLGPAAGNYEQYF.

This clone was observed once. The chain joins TRBV5-4 to TRBJ2-5, with D perhaps TRBD2 (5 bases). V lost 3 bases and J 0 bases, leaving 15 bases between the germline ends. This CDR3 comprises 16 residues. The germline CDR1 and CDR2 sequences are SGHNT and YYREEE (reference sequence). The CDR3 protein is CASSSPGKAHQETQYF. The CDR3 DNA sequence: TGTGCCAGCAGCTCACCCGGGAAGGCCCACCAAGAGACCCAGTACTTC.

This clone was seen just once. The V and J genes are TRBV2 and TRBJ2-3; 12 positions agree with TRBD2. This CDR3 contains 18 residues. Germline V lookup: CDR1 SNHLY, CDR2 FYNNEI. The V gene end was trimmed by 6 bases and the J gene end by 0 bases; junction bases not matched to a gene: 10. The CDR3: CASSPLAGGYSSTDTQYF. The CDR3 region has the DNA TGTGCCAGCAGCCCCCTAGCGGGGGGGTACTCAAGCACAGATACGCAGTATTTT.

This chain joins TRBV13 and TRBJ2-2, with TRBD1 identical over 8 bases. Germline assignment: CDR1 PRHDT and CDR2 FYEKMQ (reference sequence). The CDR3 has 15 residues. V lost 4 bases, J lost 6 bases, and 7 bases stayed unmatched. The CDR3, as DNA: TGTGCCAGCAGCTCAGGAGACAGGGGCGCCGGGGAGCTGTTTTTT. Translation gives CASSSGDRGAGELFF.

This sequence joins TRBV28 and TRBJ2-7, with TRBD1 as a possible D gene (6 bases). Germline V gene sequence: CDR1 MDHEN, CDR2 SYDVKM. This CDR3 contains 15 residues. V lost 6 bases, J lost 2 bases, and 17 bases lay in between. The CDR3 is CASSPNGQITYEQYF. CDR3 nucleotides: TGTGCCAGCAGCCCCAACGGACAGATCACCTACGAGCAGTACTTC.

The chain employs TRBV5-6 and TRBJ2-1, with 10 positions matching TRBD1. Trimming took 4 bases from V and 1 from J; bases not matched to a gene: 5. The CDR3 spans 16 residues. Germline V CDR1 and CDR2: SGHDT, YYEEEE. The CDR3 nucleotides read TGTGCCAGCAGCACAAGACAGGGGGCGTCCTACAATGAGCAGTTCTTC. Translating gives CASSTRQGASYNEQFF.

This clone was seen just once. The chain employs TRBV6-1 and TRBJ2-1; TRBD2 is a possible D gene (7 bases). The CDR3 spans 15 residues. The ends were cut back, 1 base at V and 2 bases at J, with 9 bases in the middle. Germline-derived CDR1 and CDR2 are MNHNS and SASEGT. The CDR3 DNA follows: TGTGCCAGCAGTGAAGAGGGGGGGGCCTACAATGAGCAGTTCTTC. Translation: CASSEEGGAYNEQFF.

V usage is TRBV29-1 and J usage is TRBJ2-7; 9 nucleotides align to TRBD2. The CDR3 sequence is 14 residues long. Unmatched junction bases numbered 11, after V lost 5 bases and J lost 6 bases. Germline CDR1 reads SQVTM; CDR2 reads ANQGSEA. CDR3 nucleotides: TGCAGCGTTTTCTCAGCGGGAGGCCTAGCCGAGCAGTACTTC. Its translation: CSVFSAGGLAEQYF.

This chain joins TRBV4-1 and TRBJ2-1; 11 bases map to TRBD2. The germline V gene has CDR1 MGHRA and CDR2 YSYEKL. The V segment lost 1 base and the J segment 4 bases; nucleotides outside the gene matches: 3. The CDR3 is made up of 16 amino acids. This CDR3 is CASSQVAGGRYNEQFF. The CDR3 nucleotides are TGCGCCAGCAGCCAAGTAGCGGGAGGGCGGTACAATGAGCAGTTCTTC.

The CDR3 DNA follows: TGTGCCAGCAGCGTAGGAGAAAGGGGCGAGCAGTACTTC. It specifies CASSVGERGEQYF. The chain employs TRBV9 and TRBJ2-7; D might be TRBD1 (5 bases). Trimming shortened V by 0 bases and J by 6 bases, and 10 bases separated the two germline ends. In germline, CDR1 is SGDLS, CDR2 YYNGEE. The CDR3 contains 13 residues.

CDR3 sequence reads: CASSGPGGSIAETQYF. DNA of the CDR3: TGTGCCAGCAGCGGACCGGGGGGCAGCATTGCAGAGACCCAGTACTTC. V and J are TRBV13 and TRBJ2-5, with D possibly TRBD2 on 7 matching bases. This CDR3 contains 16 residues. V lost 5 bases, J lost 4 bases, and 20 bases lay in between. The V gene's germline CDR1 is PRHDT and CDR2 FYEKMQ (reference sequence).

V gene TRBV6-5 combines with J gene TRBJ2-7, with D perhaps TRBD2 (6 bases). The germline CDR1 and CDR2 sequences are MNHEY and SVGAGI. The V end was cut by 0 bases, the J end by 5 bases, with 14 bases between. The length of the CDR3 is 15 residues. CDR3 sequence reads: CASSYSGGKGHEQYF. DNA of the CDR3: TGTGCCAGCAGTTACTCTGGCGGGAAGGGGCACGAGCAGTACTTC.

CDR3 DNA: TGCGCCAGCACCCTAAGGAGAAGTAGCGGGAGGGAGGAGACCCAGTACTTC. Protein product: CASTLRRSSGREETQYF. The chain joins TRBV10-2 to TRBJ2-5; the match to TRBD2 covers 11 bases. The CDR3 covers 17 residues. Germline V lookup: CDR1 WSHSY, CDR2 SAAADI. After removal of 7 bases from V and 5 bases from J, the junction contained 15 bases not matched to a gene.

The V gene is TRBV7-9, the J gene TRBJ1-2, with 8 nucleotides matching TRBD1. The CDR3 sequence is 15 residues long. V was pared by 5 bases and J by 0 bases, with 5 bases of the junction left unmatched. The germline CDR1 and CDR2 sequences are SEHNR and FQNEAQ (reference sequence). CDR3 protein: CASSKIQGANYGYTF. The CDR3 bases are TGTGCCAGCAGCAAGATACAGGGGGCTAACTATGGCTACACCTTC. Filled out from reference TRBV7-9 and TRBJ1-2, the complete variable domain reads DTGVSQNPRHKITKRGQNVTFRCDPISEHNRLYWYRQTLGQGPEFLTYFQNEAQLEKSRLLSDRFSAERPKGSFSTLEIQRTEQGDSAMYLCASSKIQGANYGYTFGSGTRLTVV.

The genes are TRBV27 and TRBJ1-5, with 8 bases fitting TRBD1. The V gene's germline CDR1 is MNHEY and CDR2 SMNVEV (reference sequence). The J segment lost 2 bases and the V segment lost 2 bases, leaving 5 bases of the junction unmatched. The CDR3 has 16 amino acids. The CDR3 spells CASSLRGTGRNQPQHF. In DNA, the CDR3 is TGTGCCAGCAGTTTAAGAGGGACAGGTCGCAATCAGCCCCAGCATTTT.

The rearrangement links TRBV6-1 to TRBJ2-7; 10 bases agree with TRBD1. CDR1 is MNHNS, CDR2 SASEGT, per germline. The ends lost 3 bases at V and 2 bases at J; junction bases unmatched: 1. The CDR3 length is 14 residues. For the CDR3, the DNA is TGTGCCAGCAGTGATGGGACAGGGGCCTACGAGCAGTACTTC. It encodes CASSDGTGAYEQYF.

This clone has a single count. As DNA, the CDR3 is TGTGCCAGCAGCCAAGGCAGGAGGCTATACAATGAGCAGTTCTTC. Residues: CASSQGRRLYNEQFF. The rearrangement joins TRBV4-2 to TRBJ2-1; TRBD2 might be the D (5 bases). The CDR3 totals 15 residues. Germline V gene sequence: CDR1 LGHNA, CDR2 YNFKEQ. V lost 1 base and J lost 4, with 11 bases in between.

This chain connects TRBV9 to TRBJ2-5, with TRBD2 as a possible D gene (5 bases). Trimming pared 0 bases from V and 5 bases from J, leaving 14 bases between. The CDR3 consists of 15 residues. Germline V CDR1 and CDR2: SGDLS, YYNGEE. The chain's CDR3 is CASSVAGFPRETQYF. The DNA of the CDR3 is TGTGCCAGCAGCGTAGCGGGGTTCCCCCGGGAGACCCAGTACTTC.

The chain joins TRBV28 to TRBJ1-1; possible D gene TRBD1, 5 bases. CDR3 length: 15 amino acids. The V gene's germline CDR1 is MDHEN and CDR2 SYDVKM. V shed 7 bases and J shed 3 bases, with 18 bases lying between them. In nucleotides, the CDR3 is TGTGCCAGCACCCAGTCCAGGGTACTGCACACTGAAGCTTTCTTT. It is translated as CASTQSRVLHTEAFF.

The V gene is TRBV28, the J gene TRBJ2-7; 12 bases map to TRBD2. CDR3 length: 16 residues. J gave up 1 base and V 8 bases, and 9 bases lay outside the gene matches. Germline values: CDR1 MDHEN, CDR2 SYDVKM. The CDR3 bases are TGTGCCAGCGGCTCCGACGGACTAGCGGGATCCTACGAGCAGTACTTC. Its protein is CASGSDGLAGSYEQYF.

V is TRBV19 and J is TRBJ2-1; TRBD2 matches at 12 bases. From germline, CDR1 is LNHDA and CDR2 SQIVND (reference sequence). V trimming: 6 bases; J trimming: 9 bases; junction bases outside the gene matches: 6. The CDR3 has 14 residues. DNA of the CDR3: TGTGCCAGTAGCCCGGGACTAGCGGGTTCTGAGCAGTTCTTC. This gives the protein CASSPGLAGSEQFF. The variable domain in full, with the rest retrieved from reference TRBV19 and TRBJ2-1, is DGGITQSPKYLFRKEGQNVTLSCEQNLNHDAMYWYRQDPGQGLRLIYYSQIVNDFQKGDIAEGYSVSREKKESFPLTVTSAQKNPTAFYLCASSPGLAGSEQFFGPGTRLTVL.

The chain couples TRBV9 to TRBJ2-2; possibly TRBD2 for D (5 bases). CDR3 size: 15 residues. The V and J ends lost 0 bases and 0 bases respectively, with 6 bases between them. Looked up from germline, CDR1 is SGDLS and CDR2 is YYNGEE. As DNA, the CDR3 is TGTGCCAGCAGCGTAGGAGGGTCGAACACCGGGGAGCTGTTTTTT. Translation gives CASSVGGSNTGELFF.

V usage is TRBV9 and J usage is TRBJ2-2; perhaps TRBD1 as D (5 bases). Trimming took off 4 bases at V and 3 bases at J, with 13 bases between the two ends. The germline CDR1 and CDR2 sequences are SGDLS and YYNGEE. CDR3 length: 15 amino acids. The DNA for the CDR3 is TGTGCCAGCAGCATAGGGGCTTCGCACACCGGGGAGCTGTTTTTT. Translated, it gives CASSIGASHTGELFF. The whole variable domain, filled in from reference TRBV9 and TRBJ2-2, reads DSGVTQTPKHLITATGQRVTLRCSPRSGDLSVYWYQQSLDQGLQFLIQYYNGEERAKGNILERFSAQQFPDLHSELNLSSLELGDSALYFCASSIGASHTGELFFGEGSRLTVL.

The CDR3 region has the DNA TGCGCCAGCAGCCTGCATGAGGGTAATTCACCCCTCCACTTT. Translated, it gives CASSLHEGNSPLHF. The chain joins TRBV4-1 to TRBJ1-6; D ambiguous. Germline values: CDR1 MGHRA, CDR2 YSYEKL. Trimming cost V 4 bases and J 6 bases, with 10 bases left between them. This CDR3 comprises 14 residues.

The chain links TRBV5-1 to TRBJ2-2; D remains unclear. The CDR3 has 13 residues. Germline-derived CDR1 and CDR2 are SGHRS and YFSETQ. V dropped 5 bases and J dropped 1 base, with 6 bases sitting between them. CDR3 region: CASRTQNTGELFF. CDR3 in DNA: TGCGCCAGCAGAACACAGAACACCGGGGAGCTGTTTTTT.

V usage is TRBV18 and J usage is TRBJ2-7, with D uncertain. With 1 base removed from V and 3 bases from J, the gap between germline ends came to 7 bases. The CDR3 totals 13 residues. Germline CDR1 reads KGHSH; CDR2 reads LQKENI. The CDR3 is CASSPQYSYEQYF. CDR3 sequence (DNA): TGTGCCAGCTCACCACAGTACAGCTACGAGCAGTACTTC.

J is TRBJ2-5 and V is TRBV5-1; 8 bases match TRBD2. The CDR3 length is 13 residues. The V gene end was trimmed by 5 bases and the J gene end by 5 bases; junction bases not matched to a gene: 5. Germline V gives CDR1 SGHRS, CDR2 YFSETQ. DNA of the CDR3: TGCGCCAGCAGTGGCGGGGGGTCGGAGACCCAGTACTTC. Translated: CASSGGGSETQYF.

The chain combines TRBV9 with TRBJ2-7; D is unclear. The CDR3 is 13 residues long. The V gene lost 4 bases and the J gene lost 4 bases, with 12 bases spanning the gap. CDR1 and CDR2 (germline): SGDLS, YYNGEE. In DNA, the CDR3 is TGTGCCAGCAGCTCCTCATTCGGGTACGAGCAGTACTTC. Protein sequence: CASSSSFGYEQYF.

In nucleotides, the CDR3 is TGCAGCGTTGAAGGGCCGCATTACAATGAGCAGTTCTTC. It is translated as CSVEGPHYNEQFF. The chain combines TRBV29-1 with TRBJ2-1; D is undetermined. From germline, CDR1 is SQVTM and CDR2 ANQGSEA. V gave up 1 base and J gave up 4 bases, with 8 bases separating them. The CDR3 has 13 residues.